This T cell receptor (beta chain) was recovered during a study of blood T cell repertoires in COVID-19. Seattle-derived patients entered the study during active infection and were followed longitudinally. V lost 7 bases and J lost 1; bases outside the gene matches: 3. CDR3 size: 12 residues. Germline CDR1 reads SQVTM; CDR2 reads ANQGSEA. Sequencing used immunoSEQ multiplex PCR; TCRdb keeps in-frame clones, though not all of them. The repertoire holds over 250,000 clones, with roughly nine tenths as singletons. The chain carries TRBV29-1 and TRBJ2-7; 8 nucleotides agree with TRBD1. The sequence derives from a woman aged 30 to 39 with COVID-19, enrolled during active disease. Source material: peripheral blood. The CDR3 is CSARQGSYEQYF. CDR3 in DNA: TGCAGCGCCCGACAGGGGTCCTACGAGCAGTACTTC.